Listed below are T cell receptor beta chains from one sample, sequenced in a study of blood T cell repertoires in COVID-19. Generated by immunoSEQ multiplex PCR, the TCRdb table keeps only in-frame clones and is missing some. This table has around 250,000 clones, 86% appearing once. Sequencing was done on a sample of peripheral blood. The receptors shown here come from a man aged 55 to 70 with acute or convalescent COVID-19. Both conserved end residues are part of each CDR3. The order of the fields is clone size, V gene, D gene, J gene, CDR3 protein, CDR3 DNA. D genes are given only for firm matches. Not every row has a clone size; where given, it reads once, few, many or a size class.

size: -
V: TRBV19
D: TRBD1
J: TRBJ2-7
CDR3: CASGAGTGIHEQYF
DNA: TGTGCCAGTGGGGCCGGGACAGGGATCCACGAGCAGTACTTC

size: -
V: TRBV28
D: -
J: TRBJ2-6
CDR3: CASSPPGSGANVLTF
DNA: TGTGCCAGCAGTCCGCCGGGTTCCGGGGCCAACGTCCTGACTTTC

size: once
V: TRBV28
D: TRBD1
J: TRBJ1-5
CDR3: CASSFDRGRNQPQHF
DNA: TGTGCCAGCAGTTTCGACAGGGGACGCAATCAGCCCCAGCATTTT

size: -
V: TRBV5-6
D: TRBD1
J: TRBJ1-5
CDR3: CASRDDRGSNQPQHF
DNA: TGTGCCAGCAGGGATGACAGGGGAAGCAATCAGCCCCAGCATTTT

size: -
V: TRBV7-2
D: -
J: TRBJ1-4
CDR3: CASSRSATDEKLFF
DNA: TGTGCCAGCAGCCGTAGTGCAACCGATGAAAAACTGTTTTTT

size: -
V: TRBV28
D: -
J: TRBJ1-5
CDR3: CASRADTLNQPQHF
DNA: TGTGCCAGCAGGGCGGACACTCTCAATCAGCCCCAGCATTTT

size: -
V: TRBV7-2
D: -
J: TRBJ1-2
CDR3: CASSFEAMGGYTF
DNA: TGTGCCAGCAGTTTCGAGGCGATGGGTGGCTACACCTTC

size: -
V: TRBV6-5
D: -
J: TRBJ1-5
CDR3: CASRVSGNQPQHF
DNA: TGTGCCAGCAGGGTCAGCGGCAATCAGCCCCAGCATTTT

size: -
V: TRBV19
D: -
J: TRBJ2-1
CDR3: CASSIMSSNEQFF
DNA: TGTGCCAGTAGTATAATGAGTAGCAATGAGCAGTTCTTC

size: -
V: TRBV12-3/TRBV12-4
D: -
J: TRBJ2-7
CDR3: CASRAGTLYEQYF
DNA: TGTGCCAGCAGGGCCGGGACTCTCTACGAGCAGTACTTC

size: -
V: TRBV3-1/TRBV3-2
D: -
J: TRBJ2-7
CDR3: CASSLSPVPSYEQYF
DNA: TGTGCCAGCAGCCTCTCCCCGGTACCCTCCTACGAGCAGTACTTC

size: once
V: TRBV28
D: -
J: TRBJ1-1
CDR3: CASSRGGVNTEAFF
DNA: TGTGCCAGCAGCCGAGGGGGAGTGAACACTGAAGCTTTCTTT

size: -
V: TRBV6-6
D: TRBD2
J: TRBJ2-1
CDR3: CASSRGTSGNSLDEQFF
DNA: TGTGCCAGCAGTCGCGGGACTAGCGGGAACAGTTTGGATGAGCAGTTCTTC

size: -
V: TRBV19
D: TRBD2
J: TRBJ2-1
CDR3: CASSMRESLVEQFF
DNA: TGTGCCAGTAGTATGCGGGAGAGTTTAGTTGAGCAGTTCTTC

size: -
V: TRBV7-3
D: TRBD1
J: TRBJ1-6
CDR3: CASSLDRGSPLHF
DNA: TGTGCCAGCAGCCTGGACAGGGGCTCACCCCTCCACTTT

size: -
V: TRBV25-1
D: -
J: TRBJ1-1
CDR3: CASRRSMNTEAFF
DNA: TGTGCCAGCAGACGGTCCATGAACACTGAAGCTTTCTTT

size: -
V: TRBV19
D: TRBD1
J: TRBJ1-1
CDR3: CASLKQGAKAEAFF
DNA: TGTGCCAGCCTCAAACAGGGGGCGAAGGCTGAAGCTTTCTTT

size: -
V: TRBV4-2
D: -
J: TRBJ2-7
CDR3: CASSQGERELYEQYF
DNA: TGTGCCAGCAGCCAAGGGGAGCGAGAGCTTTACGAGCAGTACTTC

size: -
V: TRBV5-1
D: TRBD2
J: TRBJ2-1
CDR3: CASSLAAGRGYNEQFF
DNA: TGCGCCAGCAGCTTGGCGGCAGGGAGGGGATACAATGAGCAGTTCTTC

size: -
V: TRBV5-5
D: TRBD1
J: TRBJ1-2
CDR3: CASSLESTGGIHTF
DNA: TGTGCCAGCAGCTTAGAGTCCACAGGGGGAATCCACACCTTC

size: -
V: TRBV13
D: -
J: TRBJ2-1
CDR3: CASSPFSASYNEQFF
DNA: TGTGCCAGCAGCCCTTTTAGCGCATCCTACAATGAGCAGTTCTTC

size: -
V: TRBV5-1
D: TRBD1
J: TRBJ2-3
CDR3: CASSATGLTDTQYF
DNA: TGCGCCAGCAGCGCGACAGGGCTAACAGATACGCAGTATTTT